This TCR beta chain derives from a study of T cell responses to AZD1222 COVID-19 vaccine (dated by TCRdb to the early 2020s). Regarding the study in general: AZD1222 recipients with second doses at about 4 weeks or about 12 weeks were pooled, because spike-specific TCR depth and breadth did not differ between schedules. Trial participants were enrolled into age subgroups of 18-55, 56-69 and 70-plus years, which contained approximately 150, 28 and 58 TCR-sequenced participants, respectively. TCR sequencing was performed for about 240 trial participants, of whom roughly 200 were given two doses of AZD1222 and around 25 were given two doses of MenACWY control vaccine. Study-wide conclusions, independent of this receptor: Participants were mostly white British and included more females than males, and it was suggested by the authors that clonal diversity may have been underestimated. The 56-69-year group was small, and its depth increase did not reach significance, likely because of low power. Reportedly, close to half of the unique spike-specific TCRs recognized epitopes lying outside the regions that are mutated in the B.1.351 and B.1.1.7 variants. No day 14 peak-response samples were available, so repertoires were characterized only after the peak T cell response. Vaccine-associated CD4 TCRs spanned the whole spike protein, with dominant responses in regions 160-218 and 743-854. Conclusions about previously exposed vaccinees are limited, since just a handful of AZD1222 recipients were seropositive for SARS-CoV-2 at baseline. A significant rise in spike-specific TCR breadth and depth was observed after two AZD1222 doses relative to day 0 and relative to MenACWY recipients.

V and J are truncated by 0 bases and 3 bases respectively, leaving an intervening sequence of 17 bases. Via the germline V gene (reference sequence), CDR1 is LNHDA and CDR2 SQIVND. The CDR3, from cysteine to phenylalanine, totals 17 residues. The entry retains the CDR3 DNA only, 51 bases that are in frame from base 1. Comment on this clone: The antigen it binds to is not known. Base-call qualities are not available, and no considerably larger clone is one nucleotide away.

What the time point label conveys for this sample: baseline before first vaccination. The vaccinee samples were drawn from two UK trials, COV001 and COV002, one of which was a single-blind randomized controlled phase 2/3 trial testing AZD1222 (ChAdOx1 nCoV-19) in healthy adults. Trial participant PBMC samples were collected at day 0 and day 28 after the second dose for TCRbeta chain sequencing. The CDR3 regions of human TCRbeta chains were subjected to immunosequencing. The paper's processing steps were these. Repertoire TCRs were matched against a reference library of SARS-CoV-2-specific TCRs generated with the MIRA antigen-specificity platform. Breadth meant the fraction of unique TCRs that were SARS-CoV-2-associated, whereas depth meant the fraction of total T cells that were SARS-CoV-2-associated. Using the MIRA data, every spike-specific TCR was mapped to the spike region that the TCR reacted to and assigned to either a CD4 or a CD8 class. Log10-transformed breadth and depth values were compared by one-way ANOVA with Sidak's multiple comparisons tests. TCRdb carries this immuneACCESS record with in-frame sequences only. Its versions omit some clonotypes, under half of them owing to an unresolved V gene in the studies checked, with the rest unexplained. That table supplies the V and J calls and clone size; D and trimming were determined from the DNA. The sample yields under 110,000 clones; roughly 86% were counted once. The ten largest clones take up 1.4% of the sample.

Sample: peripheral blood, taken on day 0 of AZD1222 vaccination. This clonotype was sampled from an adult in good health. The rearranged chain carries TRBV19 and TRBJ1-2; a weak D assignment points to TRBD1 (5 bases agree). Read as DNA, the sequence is TGTGCCAGTAGTATAGAAACAGGTCACCCTCGCGACTATGGCTACACCTTC. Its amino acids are CASSIETGHPRDYGYTF.